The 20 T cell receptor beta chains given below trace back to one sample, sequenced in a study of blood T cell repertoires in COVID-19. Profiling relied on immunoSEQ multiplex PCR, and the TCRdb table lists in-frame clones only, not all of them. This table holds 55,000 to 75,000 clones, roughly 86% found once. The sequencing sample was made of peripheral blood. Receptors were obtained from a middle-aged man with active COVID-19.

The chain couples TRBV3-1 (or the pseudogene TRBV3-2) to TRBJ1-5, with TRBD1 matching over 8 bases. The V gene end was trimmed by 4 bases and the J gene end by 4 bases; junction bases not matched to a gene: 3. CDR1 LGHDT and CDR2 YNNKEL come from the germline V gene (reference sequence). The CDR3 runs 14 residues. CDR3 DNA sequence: TGTGCCAGCAGCCTTAGGACAGGGAATCAGCCCCAGCATTTT. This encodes CASSLRTGNQPQHF.

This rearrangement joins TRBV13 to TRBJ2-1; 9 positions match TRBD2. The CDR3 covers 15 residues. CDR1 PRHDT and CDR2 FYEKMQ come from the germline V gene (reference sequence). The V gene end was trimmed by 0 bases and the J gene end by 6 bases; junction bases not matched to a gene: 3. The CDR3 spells CASSLGSGGGNEQFF. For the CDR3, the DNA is TGTGCCAGCAGCTTAGGTAGCGGGGGTGGCAATGAGCAGTTCTTC.

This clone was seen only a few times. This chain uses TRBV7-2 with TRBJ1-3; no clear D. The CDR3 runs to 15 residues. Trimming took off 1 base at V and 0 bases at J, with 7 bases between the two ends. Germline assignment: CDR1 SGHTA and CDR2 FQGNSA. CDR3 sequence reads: CASSLGRLSGNTIYF. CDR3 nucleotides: TGTGCCAGCAGCTTAGGCAGGCTCTCTGGAAACACCATATATTTT. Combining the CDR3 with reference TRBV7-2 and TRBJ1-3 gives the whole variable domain GAGVSQSPSNKVTEKGKDVELRCDPISGHTALYWYRQSLGQGLEFLIYFQGNSAPDKSGLPSDRFSAERTGGSVSTLTIQRTQQEDSAVYLCASSLGRLSGNTIYFGEGSWLTVV.

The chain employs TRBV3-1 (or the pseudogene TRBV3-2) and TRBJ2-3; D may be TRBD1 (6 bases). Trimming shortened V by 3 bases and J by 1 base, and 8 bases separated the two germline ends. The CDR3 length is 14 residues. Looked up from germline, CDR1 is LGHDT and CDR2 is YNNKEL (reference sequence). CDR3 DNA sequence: TGTGCCAGCAGCCAGGGACAACGCACAGATACGCAGTATTTT. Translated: CASSQGQRTDTQYF.

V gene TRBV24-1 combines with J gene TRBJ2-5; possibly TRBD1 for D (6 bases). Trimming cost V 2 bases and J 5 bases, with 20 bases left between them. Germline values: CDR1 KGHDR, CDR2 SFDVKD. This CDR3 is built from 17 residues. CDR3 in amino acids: CATSDSRRWDNQETQYF. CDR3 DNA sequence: TGTGCCACCAGTGATTCTCGACGTTGGGACAATCAGGAGACCCAGTACTTC.

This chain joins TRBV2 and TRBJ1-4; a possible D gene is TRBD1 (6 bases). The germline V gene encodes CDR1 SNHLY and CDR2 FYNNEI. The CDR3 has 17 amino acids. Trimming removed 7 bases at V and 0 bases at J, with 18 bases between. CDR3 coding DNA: TGTGCCAGCACTGGCCCCGGGACACACGCAACTAATGAAAAACTGTTTTTT. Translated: CASTGPGTHATNEKLFF.

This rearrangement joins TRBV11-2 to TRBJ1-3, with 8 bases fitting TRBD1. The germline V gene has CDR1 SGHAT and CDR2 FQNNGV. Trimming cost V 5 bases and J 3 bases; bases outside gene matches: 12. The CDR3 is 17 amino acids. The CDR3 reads CASSPGQGSRYGNTIYF. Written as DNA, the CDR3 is TGTGCCAGCAGCCCCGGACAGGGCAGCCGCTATGGAAACACCATATATTTT.

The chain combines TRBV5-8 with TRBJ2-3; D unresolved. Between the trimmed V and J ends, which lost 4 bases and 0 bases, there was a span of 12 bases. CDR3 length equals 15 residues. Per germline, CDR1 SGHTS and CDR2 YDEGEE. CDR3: CASSAHSTSTDTQYF. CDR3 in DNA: TGTGCCAGCAGCGCCCATTCGACTAGCACAGATACGCAGTATTTT.

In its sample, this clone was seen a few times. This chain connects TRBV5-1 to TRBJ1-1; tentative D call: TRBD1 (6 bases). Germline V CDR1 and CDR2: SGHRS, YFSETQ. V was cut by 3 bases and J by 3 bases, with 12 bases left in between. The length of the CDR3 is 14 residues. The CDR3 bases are TGCGCCAGCAGCTCCCAGGGGAGCGACACTGAAGCTTTCTTT. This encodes CASSSQGSDTEAFF. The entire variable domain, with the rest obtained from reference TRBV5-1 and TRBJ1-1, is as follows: KAGVTQTPRYLIKTRGQQVTLSCSPISGHRSVSWYQQTPGQGLQFLFEYFSETQRNKGNFPGRFSGRQFSNSRSEMNVSTLELGDSALYLCASSSQGSDTEAFFGQGTRLTVV.

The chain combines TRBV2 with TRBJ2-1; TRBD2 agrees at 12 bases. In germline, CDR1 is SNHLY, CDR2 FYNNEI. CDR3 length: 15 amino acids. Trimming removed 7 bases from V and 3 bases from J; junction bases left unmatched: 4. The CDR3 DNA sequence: TGTGCCAGCACCCCGGGACTAGCGGGCTACAATGAGCAGTTCTTC. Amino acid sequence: CASTPGLAGYNEQFF. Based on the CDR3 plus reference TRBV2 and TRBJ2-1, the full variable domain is EPEVTQTPSHQVTQMGQEVILRCVPISNHLYFYWYRQILGQKVEFLVSFYNNEISEKSEIFDDQFSVERPDGSNFTLKIRSTKLEDSAMYFCASTPGLAGYNEQFFGPGTRLTVL.

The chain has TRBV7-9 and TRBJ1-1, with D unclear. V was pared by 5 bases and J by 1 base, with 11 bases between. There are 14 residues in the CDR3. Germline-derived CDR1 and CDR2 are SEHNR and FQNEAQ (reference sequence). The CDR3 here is CASSARVTNTEAFF. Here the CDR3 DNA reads TGTGCCAGCAGCGCCCGGGTTACGAACACTGAAGCTTTCTTT.

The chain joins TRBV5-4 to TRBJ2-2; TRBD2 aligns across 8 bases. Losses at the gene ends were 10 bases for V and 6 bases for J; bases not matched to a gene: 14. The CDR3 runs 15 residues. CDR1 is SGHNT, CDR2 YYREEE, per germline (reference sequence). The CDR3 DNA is TGTGCCTCCGGCATCGGACTAGCCAACCCCGGGGAGCTGTTTTTT. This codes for CASGIGLANPGELFF.

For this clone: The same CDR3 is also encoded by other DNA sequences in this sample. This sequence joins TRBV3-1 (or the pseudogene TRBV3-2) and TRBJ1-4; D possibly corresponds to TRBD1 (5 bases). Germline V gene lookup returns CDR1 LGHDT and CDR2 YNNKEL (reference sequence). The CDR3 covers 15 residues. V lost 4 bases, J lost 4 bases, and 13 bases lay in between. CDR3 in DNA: TGTGCCAGCAGCCCCCCAGGCAGGGATAATGAAAAACTGTTTTTT. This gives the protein CASSPPGRDNEKLFF.

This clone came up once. CDR3 region: CASGLGGLGSDTQYF. The CDR3 DNA reads as TGTGCTAGTGGTTTGGGCGGACTAGGATCAGATACGCAGTATTTT. The rearrangement uses TRBV12-5 and TRBJ2-3, with TRBD2 matching over 7 bases. The CDR3 extends over 15 amino acids. The germline V gene has CDR1 LGHNT and CDR2 FRNRAP. The ends lost 1 base at V and 4 bases at J; junction bases unmatched: 5.

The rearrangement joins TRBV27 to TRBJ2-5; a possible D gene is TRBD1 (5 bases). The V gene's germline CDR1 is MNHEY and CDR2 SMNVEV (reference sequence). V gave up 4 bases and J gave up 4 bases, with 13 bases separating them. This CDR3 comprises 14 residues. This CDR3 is CASSSRQISETQYF. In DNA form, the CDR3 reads TGTGCCAGCAGTTCTCGACAGATTTCAGAGACCCAGTACTTC.

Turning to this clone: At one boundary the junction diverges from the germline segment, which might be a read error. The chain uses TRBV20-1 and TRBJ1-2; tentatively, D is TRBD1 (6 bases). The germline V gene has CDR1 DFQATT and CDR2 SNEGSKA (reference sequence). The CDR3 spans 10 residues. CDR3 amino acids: CSAGGDKTFF. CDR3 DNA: TGCAGTGCTGGGGGGGACAAAACCTTCTTC.

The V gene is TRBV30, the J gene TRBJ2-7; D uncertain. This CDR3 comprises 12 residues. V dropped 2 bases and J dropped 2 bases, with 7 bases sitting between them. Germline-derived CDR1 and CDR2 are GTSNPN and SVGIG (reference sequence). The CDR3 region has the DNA TGTGCCTGGAGTCGAGGAGCCTACGAGCAGTACTTC. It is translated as CAWSRGAYEQYF.

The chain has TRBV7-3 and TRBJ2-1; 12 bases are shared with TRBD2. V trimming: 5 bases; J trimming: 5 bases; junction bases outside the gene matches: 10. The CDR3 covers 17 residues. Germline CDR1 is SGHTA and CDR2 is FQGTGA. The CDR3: CASSALAGGPGHNEQFF. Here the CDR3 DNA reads TGTGCCAGCAGCGCCCTAGCGGGGGGGCCGGGCCACAATGAGCAGTTCTTC.

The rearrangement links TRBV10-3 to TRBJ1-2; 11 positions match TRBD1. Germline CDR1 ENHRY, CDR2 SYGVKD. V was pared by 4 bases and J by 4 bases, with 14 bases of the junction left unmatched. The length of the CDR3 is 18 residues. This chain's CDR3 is CAISVQPGQGESGYGYTF. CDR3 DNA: TGTGCCATCAGTGTTCAGCCGGGACAGGGGGAGTCTGGCTATGGCTACACCTTC.

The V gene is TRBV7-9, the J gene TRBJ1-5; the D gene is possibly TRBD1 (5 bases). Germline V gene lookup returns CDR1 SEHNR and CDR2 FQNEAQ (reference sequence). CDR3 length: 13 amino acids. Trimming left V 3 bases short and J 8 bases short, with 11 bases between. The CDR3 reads CASSFRGAEPQHF. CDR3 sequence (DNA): TGTGCCAGCAGCTTCCGTGGGGCGGAGCCCCAGCATTTT.